The 6 T cell receptor beta chains below all came from one sample that was sequenced in a study of metastatic and nonmetastatic thyroid tumors. All patients were treatment-naive before thyroid surgery. Using MiXCR, TCRdb re-called clones from the PCR reads. Of 15,000 to 20,000 clones listed, about 20% were seen once; the top ten hold approximately 15%. Sequenced material: tumor tissue. All receptors come from a female donor with papillary thyroid cancer or a benign thyroid nodule (not recorded which). Some clones in this sample may be carry-over from other donors' samples.

This clone appeared many times. The V and J genes are TRBV5-5 and TRBJ2-7; 13 bases are a match to TRBD2. The CDR3 is 20 amino acids. V was pared by 1 base and J by 1 base, with 14 bases of the junction left unmatched. The germline CDR1 and CDR2 sequences are SGHKS and YYEKEE (reference sequence). The CDR3 DNA reads TGTGCCAGCAGCTTGAGTGCGGGACTAGCGGGATTCACGGGGTCCTACGAGCAGTACTTC. Its protein product is CASSLSAGLAGFTGSYEQYF.

V is TRBV28 and J is TRBJ2-7; TRBD1 matches 7 bases. The CDR3 has 15 residues. Trimming took 7 bases from V and 6 from J; bases not matched to a gene: 15. Germline V gene data show CDR1 as MDHEN and CDR2 as SYDVKM. The CDR3 bases are TGTGCCAGCATTCTAGATCTTACAGGGGCGGGCGAGCAGTACTTC. Residues: CASILDLTGAGEQYF.

In its sample, this clone was seen many times. The chain has TRBV11-2 and TRBJ2-3, with D perhaps matching TRBD2 (6 bases). The CDR3 is 15 amino acids. V was pared by 5 bases and J by 2 bases, with 14 bases between. The germline CDR1 and CDR2 sequences are SGHAT and FQNNGV. CDR3 sequence: CASSRDSWDTDTQYF. CDR3 DNA sequence: TGTGCCAGCAGCCGGGACTCGTGGGACACAGATACGCAGTATTTT.

This clone was seen ten or more times. The chain has TRBV20-1 and TRBJ2-1; D is perhaps TRBD2 (5 bases). V lost 4 bases and J lost 0, with 13 bases in between. CDR1 is DFQATT and CDR2 is SNEGSKA in the germline V gene (reference sequence). The CDR3 is 15 amino acids. CDR3 loop: CSAIWTRRSYNEQFF. CDR3 coding DNA: TGCAGTGCTATCTGGACTCGACGCTCCTACAATGAGCAGTTCTTC.

The J gene is TRBJ2-7, the V gene TRBV11-2, with 11 positions matching TRBD2. The CDR3 extends over 14 amino acids. CDR1 and CDR2 (germline): SGHAT, FQNNGV. The V segment lost 5 bases and the J segment 6 bases; nucleotides outside the gene matches: 6. This CDR3 is CASSPIAGGGEQYF. The CDR3 DNA is TGTGCCAGCAGCCCGATAGCGGGAGGGGGCGAGCAGTACTTC. Complete variable domain (other parts from reference TRBV11-2 and TRBJ2-7): EAGVAQSPRYKIIEKRQSVAFWCNPISGHATLYWYQQILGQGPKLLIQFQNNGVVDDSQLPKDRFSAERLKGVDSTLKIQPAKLEDSAVYLCASSPIAGGGEQYFGPGTRLTVT.

This clone qualifies as medium-sized. The gene calls are TRBV12-5 and TRBJ2-3; D gene uncertain. V was shortened by 5 bases and J by 2 bases, with 11 bases between the two germline ends. The CDR3 has 14 residues. From germline, CDR1 is LGHNT and CDR2 FRNRAP. CDR3 in amino acids: CASGPGSITDTQYF. CDR3 sequence (DNA): TGTGCTAGTGGTCCCGGTTCCATCACAGATACGCAGTATTTT.